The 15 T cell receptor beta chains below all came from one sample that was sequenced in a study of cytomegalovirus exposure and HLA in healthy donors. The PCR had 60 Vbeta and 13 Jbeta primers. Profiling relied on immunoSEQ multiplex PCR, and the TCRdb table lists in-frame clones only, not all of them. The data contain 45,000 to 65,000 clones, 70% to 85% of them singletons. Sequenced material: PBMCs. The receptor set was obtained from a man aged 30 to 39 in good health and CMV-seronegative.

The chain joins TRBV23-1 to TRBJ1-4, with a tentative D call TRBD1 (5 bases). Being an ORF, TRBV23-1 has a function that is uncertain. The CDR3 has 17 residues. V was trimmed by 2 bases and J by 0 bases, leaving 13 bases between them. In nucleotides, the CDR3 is TGCGCCAGCAGTCAAGACAGTCGACTGTCAACTAATGAAAAACTGTTTTTT. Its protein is CASSQDSRLSTNEKLFF.

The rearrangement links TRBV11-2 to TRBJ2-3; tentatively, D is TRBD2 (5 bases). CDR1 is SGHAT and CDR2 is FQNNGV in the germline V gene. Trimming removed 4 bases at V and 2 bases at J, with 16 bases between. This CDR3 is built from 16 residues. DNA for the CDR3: TGTGCCAGCAGCTCAAGACGGGAAACCCTCACAGATACGCAGTATTTT. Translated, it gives CASSSRRETLTDTQYF.

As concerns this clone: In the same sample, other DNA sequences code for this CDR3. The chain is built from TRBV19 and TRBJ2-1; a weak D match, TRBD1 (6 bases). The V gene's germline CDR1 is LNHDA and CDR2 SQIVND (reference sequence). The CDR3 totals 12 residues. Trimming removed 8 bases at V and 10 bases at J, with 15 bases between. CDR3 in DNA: TGTGCCAGTTCCCAACAGGGTAGCGAGCAGTTCTTC. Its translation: CASSQQGSEQFF. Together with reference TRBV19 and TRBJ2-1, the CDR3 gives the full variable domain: DGGITQSPKYLFRKEGQNVTLSCEQNLNHDAMYWYRQDPGQGLRLIYYSQIVNDFQKGDIAEGYSVSREKKESFPLTVTSAQKNPTAFYLCASSQQGSEQFFGPGTRLTVL.

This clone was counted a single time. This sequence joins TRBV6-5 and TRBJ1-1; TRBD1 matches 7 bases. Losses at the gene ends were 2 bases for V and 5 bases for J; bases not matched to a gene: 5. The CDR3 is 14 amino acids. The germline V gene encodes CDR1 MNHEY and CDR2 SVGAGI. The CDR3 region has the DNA TGTGCCAGCAGTTACGAGGGGGCCGGGACTGAAGCTTTCTTT. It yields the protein CASSYEGAGTEAFF.

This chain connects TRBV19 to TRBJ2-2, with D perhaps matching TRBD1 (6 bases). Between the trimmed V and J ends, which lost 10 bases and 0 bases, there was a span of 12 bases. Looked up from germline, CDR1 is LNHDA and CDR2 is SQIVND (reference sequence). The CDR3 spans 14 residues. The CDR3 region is CATMHRANTGELFF. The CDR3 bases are TGTGCCACCATGCACAGGGCGAACACCGGGGAGCTGTTTTTT.

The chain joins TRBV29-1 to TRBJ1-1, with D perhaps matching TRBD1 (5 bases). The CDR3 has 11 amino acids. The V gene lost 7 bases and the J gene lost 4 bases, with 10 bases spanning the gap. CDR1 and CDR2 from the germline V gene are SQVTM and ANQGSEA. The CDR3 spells CSAGAGTEAFF. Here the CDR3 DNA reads TGCAGCGCTGGGGCCGGCACTGAAGCTTTCTTT.

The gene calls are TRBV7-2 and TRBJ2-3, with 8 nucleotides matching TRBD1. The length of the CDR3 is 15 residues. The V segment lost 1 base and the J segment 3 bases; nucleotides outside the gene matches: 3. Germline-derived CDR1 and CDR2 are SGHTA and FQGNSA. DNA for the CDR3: TGTGCCAGCAGCTTAGGGACAGGGTGGACAGATACGCAGTATTTT. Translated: CASSLGTGWTDTQYF.

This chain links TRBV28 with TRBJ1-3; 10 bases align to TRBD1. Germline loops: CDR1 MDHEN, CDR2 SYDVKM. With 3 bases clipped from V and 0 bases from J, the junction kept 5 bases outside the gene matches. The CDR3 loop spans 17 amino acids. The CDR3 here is CASSLMGQGYSGNTIYF. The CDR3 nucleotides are TGTGCCAGCAGTTTGATGGGACAGGGGTACTCTGGAAACACCATATATTTT.

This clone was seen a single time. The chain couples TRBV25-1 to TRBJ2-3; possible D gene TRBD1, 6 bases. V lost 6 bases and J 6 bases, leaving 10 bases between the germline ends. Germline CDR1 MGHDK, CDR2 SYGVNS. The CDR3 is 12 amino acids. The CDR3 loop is CASRTTGDTQYF. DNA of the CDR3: TGTGCCAGCAGAACGACAGGCGATACGCAGTATTTT.

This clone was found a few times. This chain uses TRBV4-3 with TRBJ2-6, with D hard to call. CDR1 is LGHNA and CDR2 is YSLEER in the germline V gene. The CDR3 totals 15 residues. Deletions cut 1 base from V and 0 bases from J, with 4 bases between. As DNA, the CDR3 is TGCGCCAGCAGCCAAGTATACTCTGGGGCCAACGTCCTGACTTTC. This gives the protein CASSQVYSGANVLTF.

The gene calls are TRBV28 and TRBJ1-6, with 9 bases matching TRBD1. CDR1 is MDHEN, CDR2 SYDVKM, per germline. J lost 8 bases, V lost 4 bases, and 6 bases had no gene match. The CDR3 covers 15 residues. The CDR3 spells CASSYQTGGYSPLHF. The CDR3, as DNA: TGTGCCAGCAGTTATCAGACAGGGGGGTATTCACCCCTCCACTTT.

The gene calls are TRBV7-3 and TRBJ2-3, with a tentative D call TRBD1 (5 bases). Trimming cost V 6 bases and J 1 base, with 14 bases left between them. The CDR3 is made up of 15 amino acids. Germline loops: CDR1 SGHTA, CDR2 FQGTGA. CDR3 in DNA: TGTGCCAGCAGGTCCCTGGGGCAGGGCACAGATACGCAGTATTTT. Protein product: CASRSLGQGTDTQYF.

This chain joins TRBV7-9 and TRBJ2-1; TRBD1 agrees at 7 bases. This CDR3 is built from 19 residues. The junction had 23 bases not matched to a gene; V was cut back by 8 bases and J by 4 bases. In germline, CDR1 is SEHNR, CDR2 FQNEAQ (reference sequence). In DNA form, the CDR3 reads TGTGCCAGCGGCTACATTAGACTCCGCGGTCAGGGGGAATACAATGAGCAGTTCTTC. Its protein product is CASGYIRLRGQGEYNEQFF.

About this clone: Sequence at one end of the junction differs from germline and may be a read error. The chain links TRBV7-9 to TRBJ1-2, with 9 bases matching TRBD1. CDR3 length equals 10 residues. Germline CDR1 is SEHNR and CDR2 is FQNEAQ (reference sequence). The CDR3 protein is CASSFRQGDF. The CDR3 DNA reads TGTGCCAGCAGCTTCCGACAGGGGGACTTC. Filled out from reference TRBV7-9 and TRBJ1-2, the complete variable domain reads DTGVSQNPRHKITKRGQNVTFRCDPISEHNRLYWYRQTLGQGPEFLTYFQNEAQLEKSRLLSDRFSAERPKGSFSTLEIQRTEQGDSAMYLCASSFRQGDFGSGTRLTVV.

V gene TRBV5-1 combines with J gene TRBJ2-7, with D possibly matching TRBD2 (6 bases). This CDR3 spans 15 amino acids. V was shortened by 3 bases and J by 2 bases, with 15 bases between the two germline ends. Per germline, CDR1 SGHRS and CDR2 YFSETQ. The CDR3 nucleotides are TGCGCCAGCAGCTCACTCCGGGAGCTACCCTACGAGCAGTACTTC. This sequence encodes CASSSLRELPYEQYF.